A selection of T cell receptor beta chains follows, all from one sample in a study of blood T cell repertoires in COVID-19. Using immunoSEQ multiplex PCR, the repertoire was profiled, and TCRdb retains in-frame clones only, with some absent. The sample lists 100,000 or so clones, around four fifths occurring once. Sequencing input: peripheral blood. Receptors were obtained from a man between 50 and 59 years old with active or convalescent COVID-19. Both conserved end residues are part of each CDR3. D genes are given only for firm matches. Not all rows give a size; the values are once, few, many and, for expanded clones, a class.

d_gene | j_gene | abundance | v_gene | CDR3nt | CDR3aa
- | TRBJ2-7 | - | TRBV19 | TGTGCCAGTAGGTCCCGGACAGTCTTCCCCTACGAGCAGTACTTC | CASRSRTVFPYEQYF
TRBD2 | TRBJ2-5 | - | TRBV5-1 | TGCGCCAGCCGCCCGGGGGGGGGCTTAGAGACCCAGTACTTC | CASRPGGGLETQYF
- | TRBJ2-7 | few | TRBV11-3 | TGTGCCAGCAGCTTAGACTTCGAGCAGTACTTC | CASSLDFEQYF
- | TRBJ2-3 | - | TRBV2 | TGTGCCAGCAGCGCCGGACTGGGCTTCACAGATACGCAGTATTTT | CASSAGLGFTDTQYF
- | TRBJ2-1 | - | TRBV11-3 | TGTGCCAGCAGCTCTAAGGGGGTGCTCAATGAGCAGTTCTTC | CASSSKGVLNEQFF
TRBD1 | TRBJ2-7 | - | TRBV19 | TGTGCCAGTAGTTCTCGGACAGGGCCCTTCGAGCAGTACTTC | CASSSRTGPFEQYF
- | TRBJ1-1 | - | TRBV27 | TGTGCCAGCAGTTTATCTAGGGGGGGGCTCACTGAAGCTTTCTTT | CASSLSRGGLTEAFF
TRBD1 | TRBJ1-1 | - | TRBV5-1 | TGCGCCAGCAGCGTACAGGGGAGCACTGAAGCTTTCTTT | CASSVQGSTEAFF
TRBD1 | TRBJ2-5 | - | TRBV2 | TGTGCCAGCAGGCCCACAGGGGGTGTGGAGACCCAGTACTTC | CASRPTGGVETQYF
TRBD1 | TRBJ1-4 | few | TRBV6-5 | TGTGCCAGCACGAGGACAGGGGATGGTAATGAAAAACTGTTTTTT | CASTRTGDGNEKLFF
- | TRBJ1-1 | - | TRBV15 | TGTGCCACCAAGGGACACTCGAACACTGAAGCTTTCTTT | CATKGHSNTEAFF
TRBD1 | TRBJ2-6 | - | TRBV23-1 | TGCGCCAGCAGTCAATCGACGGGACAGGGGGTTTGCTCTGGGGCCAACGTCCTGACTTTC | CASSQSTGQGVCSGANVLTF
- | TRBJ1-1 | once | TRBV2 | TGTGCCAGCAGCTTCCCCACTGAAGCTTTCTTT | CASSFPTEAFF
- | TRBJ2-7 | - | TRBV19 | TGTGCCAGTAGTACTTCACTCTCCTACGAGCAGTACTTC | CASSTSLSYEQYF
TRBD2 | TRBJ2-4 | - | TRBV5-1 | TGCGCCAGCAGCTCCGGGGTATCTAGCGGGAGCACCAAAAACATTCAGTACTTC | CASSSGVSSGSTKNIQYF
- | TRBJ2-5 | - | TRBV11-2 | TGTGCCAGCAGCTTAGGCGGAGCGGGGCAGGGGGAGACCCAGTACTTC | CASSLGGAGQGETQYF
TRBD1 | TRBJ2-5 | - | TRBV5-1 | TGCGCCAGCAGCTTGTTTAATTCCCCGGGACAGGGGGAGACCCAGTACTTC | CASSLFNSPGQGETQYF
TRBD2 | TRBJ2-1 | - | TRBV7-2 | TGTGCCAGCAGGGGACTAGCGGGAGCTAACAATGAGCAGTTCTTC | CASRGLAGANNEQFF
- | TRBJ1-2 | - | TRBV12-3/TRBV12-4 | TGTGCCAGCAGCCAAGGGGTAGGTGGCTACACCTTC | CASSQGVGGYTF
- | TRBJ1-1 | few | TRBV19 | TGTGCCAGTAGTGCACAGGGAGAGGATGAAGCTTTCTTT | CASSAQGEDEAFF
TRBD1 | TRBJ1-1 | - | TRBV5-1 | TGCGCCAGCACCGACGGGACAGTTTATACTGAAGCTTTCTTT | CASTDGTVYTEAFF
- | TRBJ2-1 | - | TRBV9 | TGTGCCAGCAGCGTAGAACCGGGAGACTACAATGAGCAGTTCTTC | CASSVEPGDYNEQFF
- | TRBJ2-5 | - | TRBV5-1 | TGCGCCAGCAGCTCCATGACAGGGGAGGGGGAGACCCAGTACTTC | CASSSMTGEGETQYF
TRBD2 | TRBJ2-7 | - | TRBV29-1 | TGCAGCGTTGAATGGGGGGGCTACGAGCAGTACTTC | CSVEWGGYEQYF
- | TRBJ2-7 | - | TRBV27 | TGTGCCAGCGGAGGGACCTACGAGCAGTACTTC | CASGGTYEQYF
TRBD2 | TRBJ2-1 | - | TRBV4-1 | TGCGCCAGCAGCTCTCGGACTAGCGCGAGCTCCTACAATGAGCAGTTCTTC | CASSSRTSASSYNEQFF
- | TRBJ1-6 | - | TRBV5-1 | TGCGCCAGCAGCCCCACCGGAGGGGCTAATTCACCCCTCCACTTT | CASSPTGGANSPLHF
TRBD1 | TRBJ2-2 | - | TRBV5-1 | TGCGCCAGCAGTCTTGACCCCGACAGGGGCTCAACCGGGGAGCTGTTTTTT | CASSLDPDRGSTGELFF